These T cell receptor beta chains were read from a single sample in a study of Graves' ophthalmopathy and Graves' hyperthyroidism. TCRdb re-analysed the multiplex PCR reads in MiXCR, keeping a single row per CDR3 protein. The repertoire holds roughly 400,000 distinct CDR3 sequences, around 19% seen once, with 1.5% to 2% in the top ten. Material for sequencing was peripheral blood. The source of these receptors is a woman aged 18-29 years with Graves' ophthalmopathy. CDR3s include the opening cysteine and the closing phenylalanine or tryptophan. The D gene is left open where the match is weak. Clone size is not always given. Where it is, it says once, few, many or a class for expanded clones.

V gene	D gene	clone size	J gene	CDR3 protein	CDR3 DNA
TRBV6-1	TRBD1	-	TRBJ1-5	CASGQEKNSNQPQHF	TGTGCCAGCGGACAGGAGAAGAATAGCAATCAGCCCCAGCATTTT
TRBV2	-	many	TRBJ1-1	CASGGGAMNTEAFF	TGTGCCAGCGGAGGGGGGGCCATGAACACTGAAGCTTTCTTT
TRBV11-2	-	many	TRBJ2-4	CASSLTVLAKNIQYF	TGTGCCAGCAGCTTGACAGTTCTAGCCAAAAACATTCAGTACTTC
TRBV28	-	many	TRBJ1-1	CASSFQGLDTEAFF	TGTGCCAGCAGTTTCCAGGGGTTGGACACTGAAGCTTTCTTT
TRBV4-3	TRBD1	many	TRBJ1-6	CASSQAGGPNSPLHF	TGCGCCAGCAGCCAAGCAGGGGGCCCGAATTCACCCCTCCACTTT
TRBV20-1	-	many	TRBJ1-2	CSARAQDYGYTF	TGCAGTGCTAGAGCACAGGACTATGGCTACACCTTC
TRBV7-3	-	many	TRBJ2-5	CASSLTGGPPGTQYF	TGTGCCAGCAGCTTAACGGGGGGCCCGCCAGGGACCCAGTACTTC
TRBV11-2	-	-	TRBJ1-2	CASSIDSNYGYTF	TGTGCCAGTAGTATCGACAGCAACTATGGCTACACCTTC
TRBV7-6	TRBD2	-	TRBJ2-5	CASSPATSAGGTQYF	TGTGCCAGCAGCCCCGCGACTAGTGCGGGGGGGACCCAGTACTTC
TRBV30	-	many	TRBJ2-4	CAWSAGQTVIQYF	TGTGCCTGGAGTGCGGGGCAGACGGTCATTCAGTACTTC
TRBV6-1	-	many	TRBJ2-5	CASRVKGETQYF	TGTGCCAGCAGGGTAAAGGGAGAGACCCAGTACTTC
TRBV19	TRBD2	once	TRBJ2-2	CASSTSGSATGELFF	TGTGCCAGTAGTACTAGCGGGAGTGCTACCGGGGAGCTGTTTTTT
TRBV2	-	-	TRBJ1-1	CASSDDTNTEAFF	TGTGCCAGCAGTGACGACACGAACACTGAAGCTTTCTTT
TRBV11-2	-	few	TRBJ2-5	CASSRSATGSRETQYF	TGTGCCAGCAGTCGCTCCGCGACAGGCTCCAGGGAGACCCAGTACTTC
TRBV6-1	-	many	TRBJ1-1	CASNRGNTEAFF	TGTGCCAGCAACAGAGGGAACACTGAAGCTTTCTTT
TRBV6-1	-	many	TRBJ1-5	CASSPFGTLNQPQHF	TGTGCCAGCAGTCCGTTCGGGACCCTTAATCAGCCCCAGCATTTT
TRBV7-2	-	many	TRBJ1-5	CASRRGRGNQPQHF	TGTGCCAGCAGGAGGGGCAGGGGCAATCAGCCCCAGCATTTT
TRBV19	TRBD2	many	TRBJ2-7	CASSIDRTSGAAYF	TGTGCCAGTAGTATTGATAGGACTAGCGGGGCCGCGTACTTC
TRBV6-5	-	many	TRBJ2-7	CASRTGASYEQYF	TGTGCCAGCAGGACAGGTGCCTCCTACGAGCAGTACTTC
TRBV27	TRBD1	many	TRBJ1-1	CARLEDRGNTEAFF	TGTGCCCGCCTCGAGGACAGGGGAAACACTGAAGCTTTCTTT
TRBV28	TRBD1	many	TRBJ2-7	CASTGQGPYEQYF	TGTGCCAGCACGGGACAGGGTCCCTACGAGCAGTACTTC
TRBV4-3	TRBD1	many	TRBJ2-7	CASSQGEDRADEQYF	TGCGCCAGCAGCCAAGGAGAGGACAGGGCTGACGAGCAGTACTTC
TRBV7-2	-	many	TRBJ1-2	CASSLVPGESYGYTF	TGTGCCAGCAGCTTAGTTCCTGGAGAGAGCTATGGCTACACCTTC
TRBV28	TRBD1	many	TRBJ1-5	CATKGQGYQPQHF	TGTGCCACCAAGGGACAGGGCTATCAGCCCCAGCATTTT
TRBV29-1	-	many	TRBJ2-7	CSVAAIDSGYEQYF	TGCAGCGTTGCTGCTATAGACAGCGGCTACGAGCAGTACTTC
TRBV19	-	many	TRBJ2-5	CASSIDTGGETQYF	TGTGCCAGTAGTATCGACACTGGGGGGGAGACCCAGTACTTC
TRBV30	TRBD1	many	TRBJ2-7	CAWSDHYRGIGSYEQYF	TGTGCCTGGAGTGACCATTACAGGGGGATAGGTTCCTACGAGCAGTACTTC
TRBV5-1	TRBD1	many	TRBJ2-7	CASSLGSTGDYEQYF	TGCGCCAGCAGCTTGGGGTCCACAGGGGATTACGAGCAGTACTTC
TRBV6-2/TRBV6-3	TRBD2	-	TRBJ2-7	CASLPASGNYEQYF	TGTGCCAGCCTTCCCGCTAGCGGAAACTACGAGCAGTACTTC
TRBV6-5	-	many	TRBJ1-1	CASSYSIWGVDTEAFF	TGTGCCAGCAGTTACTCGATTTGGGGTGTGGACACTGAAGCTTTCTTT
TRBV2	TRBD2	many	TRBJ2-5	CASSPRDGGFF	TGTGCCAGCAGTCCCCGGGACGGGGGGTTCTTC
TRBV4-3	-	many	TRBJ1-2	CASSHAGSVGGYTF	TGCGCCAGCAGCCACGCAGGATCCGTCGGGGGCTACACCTTC
TRBV24-1	-	many	TRBJ2-7	CATSRYEQYF	TGTGCCACCAGTCGATACGAGCAGTACTTC
TRBV7-2	-	many	TRBJ1-2	CASGSAGGNYGYTF	TGTGCCAGTGGGTCAGCGGGAGGTAACTATGGCTACACCTTC
TRBV20-1	TRBD2	many	TRBJ2-5	CSARASGGRETQYF	TGCAGTGCTAGAGCTAGCGGGGGTAGGGAGACCCAGTACTTC
TRBV12-3/TRBV12-4	TRBD2	many	TRBJ2-5	CASSLRTSGSRETQYF	TGTGCCAGCAGTCTTAGGACTAGCGGGAGTAGGGAGACCCAGTACTTC
TRBV14	-	few	TRBJ2-2	CASSQGTNTGELFF	TGTGCCAGCAGCCAAGGGACAAACACCGGGGAGCTGTTTTTT
TRBV5-1	-	-	TRBJ1-1	CASRQDTLGVNTEAFF	TGCGCCAGCAGACAGGACACCCTGGGAGTCAACACTGAAGCTTTCTTT
TRBV5-1	-	many	TRBJ1-6	CASSLTWMGKGSPLHF	TGCGCCAGCAGCTTAACCTGGATGGGTAAGGGTTCACCCCTCCACTTT
TRBV15	-	many	TRBJ1-6	CATSRERTRRPNSPLHF	TGTGCCACCAGCAGAGAACGAACCCGGAGACCCAATTCACCCCTCCACTTT
TRBV4-3	-	many	TRBJ2-7	CASSQQIPSEPSYEQYF	TGCGCCAGCAGCCAGCAAATCCCTAGCGAACCCTCCTACGAGCAGTACTTC
TRBV28	-	-	TRBJ2-7	CASTYGPLYEQYF	TGTGCCAGCACTTACGGCCCGCTCTACGAGCAGTACTTC
TRBV30	TRBD2	many	TRBJ2-5	CAWSDLAGGKETQYF	TGTGCCTGGAGTGATTTAGCGGGAGGTAAAGAGACCCAGTACTTC
TRBV24-1	TRBD1	many	TRBJ2-7	CATSDPGTGVDEQYF	TGTGCCACCAGTGATCCCGGGACAGGTGTCGACGAGCAGTACTTC
TRBV30	-	-	TRBJ1-5	CAWTTGRNQPQHF	TGTGCCTGGACGACAGGTCGGAATCAGCCCCAGCATTTT
TRBV4-1	TRBD1	-	TRBJ2-4	CASTTTGQVISSQNIQYF	TGCGCCAGCACCACGACGGGACAGGTTATATCTAGCCAAAACATTCAGTACTTC
TRBV7-2	-	many	TRBJ1-3	CASSLRWRVENTIYF	TGTGCCAGCAGCTTACGTTGGAGGGTGGAAAACACCATATATTTT